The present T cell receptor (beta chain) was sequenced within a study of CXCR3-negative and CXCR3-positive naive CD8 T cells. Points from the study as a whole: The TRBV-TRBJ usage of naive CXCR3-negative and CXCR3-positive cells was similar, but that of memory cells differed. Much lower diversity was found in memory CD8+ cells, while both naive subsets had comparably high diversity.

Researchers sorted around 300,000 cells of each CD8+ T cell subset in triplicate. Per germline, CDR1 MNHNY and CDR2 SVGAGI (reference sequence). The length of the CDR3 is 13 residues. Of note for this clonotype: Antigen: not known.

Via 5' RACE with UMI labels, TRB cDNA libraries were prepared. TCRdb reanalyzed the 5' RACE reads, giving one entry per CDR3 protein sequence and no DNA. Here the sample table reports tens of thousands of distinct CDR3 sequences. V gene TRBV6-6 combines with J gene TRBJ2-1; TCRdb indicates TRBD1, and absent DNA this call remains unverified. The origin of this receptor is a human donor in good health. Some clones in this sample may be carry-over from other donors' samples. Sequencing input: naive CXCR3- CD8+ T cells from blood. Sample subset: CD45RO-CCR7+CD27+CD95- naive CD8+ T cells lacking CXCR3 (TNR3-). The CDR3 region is CATGTSSYNEQFF.